Given below is one T cell receptor beta chain in context. The target antigen is unknown. This sample is part of a study of shared clonotypes between healthy human individuals. This table comes from immunoSEQ multiplex PCR, and its TCRdb copy is limited to in-frame clones, with some not included. The sample carries millions of clones, roughly 91% recorded once. General study results and limits: All-four-donor shared clonotypes had higher generation probabilities than non-shared clonotypes did.

CD8 cells classed as naive were CD45RO-negative and positively selected for CCR7, excluding terminally differentiated effector memory CD45RA+ cells. CDR3 length: 15 amino acids. Germline V gene data show CDR1 as MDHEN and CDR2 as SYDVKM. J was trimmed by 4 bases and V by 5 bases; bases with no gene match: 9. The chain carries TRBV28 and TRBJ2-5, with 8 bases identical to TRBD2. This receptor was obtained from a man aged 18-30 years in good health. Some clones in this sample may be carry-over from other donors' samples. The specimen sequenced was naive CD8+ T cells from PBMCs. This CDR3 reads CASSLSAGVLETQYF. The CDR3 bases are TGTGCCAGCAGTCTGTCAGCGGGAGTATTAGAGACCCAGTACTTC. Full variable domain (remainder filled in from reference TRBV28 and TRBJ2-5): DVKVTQSSRYLVKRTGEKVFLECVQDMDHENMFWYRQDPGLGLRLIYFSYDVKMKEKGDIPEGYSVSREKKERFSLILESASTNQTSMYLCASSLSAGVLETQYFGPGTRLLVL.